This TCR beta chain was retrieved from a study of T cell responses to AZD1222 COVID-19 vaccine. This clone showed up just once. This CDR3 is built from 16 residues. V trimming: 4 bases; J trimming: 1 base; junction bases outside the gene matches: 10. The germline CDR1 and CDR2 sequences are MGHRA and YSYEKL. The protocol was immunoSEQ multiplex PCR, while the TCRdb copy is restricted to in-frame clones and leaves out a portion. The sample carries approximately 130,000 clones, over 85% recorded once. The specimen was peripheral blood, collected on day 0 of AZD1222 vaccination. J is TRBJ2-7 and V is TRBV4-1; 7 nucleotides line up with TRBD1. The receptor was isolated from an adult in good health. The CDR3 here is CASSLKGTGESYEQYF. The CDR3 DNA sequence: TGCGCCAGCAGCCTCAAAGGAACAGGGGAATCCTACGAGCAGTACTTC.